The clone carrying this T cell receptor beta chain was counted at least ten times. The antigen remains unidentified. The ends were cut back, 3 bases at V and 6 bases at J, with 14 bases in the middle. Germline CDR1 reads DFQATT; CDR2 reads SNEGSKA (reference sequence). The CDR3 extends over 13 amino acids. This sample is drawn from a study of T cell repertoires in cytomegalovirus infection. At the level of the study: Both CMV infection and a matching HLA type were indicated by public TCR beta signatures. Study-wide findings and caveats: What dominated the ex vivo response were HLA-C-restricted CMV-specific TCR beta clonotypes. The cumulative frequency of public TCR beta families distinguished individuals who carried CMV together with the relevant HLA.

Via MiXCR, TCRdb re-called the reads, giving one row per CDR3 protein. This sample has some 200,000 distinct CDR3 sequences, with 9.5% found just once. This TCR came from a human donor in good health (CMV status not recorded). Some clones in this sample may be carry-over from other donors' samples. V gene TRBV20-1 combines with J gene TRBJ1-2; weak D call: TRBD1 (5 bases). Input material: PBMCs. DNA for the CDR3: TGCAGTGCTAGTAAGAGCCAGGGTGATGGCTACACCTTC. It is translated as CSASKSQGDGYTF.